Listed here are 19 T cell receptor beta chains from one sample, sequenced in a study of blood T cell repertoires in COVID-19. Clones were read by immunoSEQ multiplex PCR, and TCRdb kept only the in-frame ones, dropping some. The sample shows approximately 210,000 clones, 84% of them seen only once. The specimen was peripheral blood. These receptors originate from a man aged 25-45 years with active or convalescent COVID-19.

The chain recombines TRBV24-1 with TRBJ2-3; D possibly corresponds to TRBD2 (5 bases). V was clipped by 3 bases and J by 4 bases, with 7 bases between them. Germline CDR1 is KGHDR and CDR2 is SFDVKD. The CDR3 totals 13 residues. The CDR3: CATSDEGADTQYF. CDR3 bases: TGTGCCACCAGTGATGAGGGAGCAGATACGCAGTATTTT.

The chain uses TRBV28 and TRBJ2-7; 7 bases line up with TRBD2. Per germline, CDR1 MDHEN and CDR2 SYDVKM. This CDR3 region has 14 residues. V dropped 6 bases and J dropped 4; count of bases not matched to a gene: 9. DNA for the CDR3: TGTGCCAGCAGGAGGGCGGGAGATCTTTACGAGCAGTACTTC. This sequence encodes CASRRAGDLYEQYF.

The J gene is TRBJ2-1, the V gene TRBV7-3, with 11 bases fitting TRBD2. Looked up from germline, CDR1 is SGHTA and CDR2 is FQGTGA. The trim removed 4 bases at V and 0 bases at J, leaving 5 bases unmatched. This CDR3 is built from 17 residues. The DNA of the CDR3 is TGTGCCAGCAGCTCCCGACTAGCGGGAAGCTCCTACAATGAGCAGTTCTTC. Protein: CASSSRLAGSSYNEQFF.

V and J are TRBV5-1 and TRBJ2-3; possible D gene TRBD2, 5 bases. The CDR3 extends over 13 amino acids. Germline-derived CDR1 and CDR2 are SGHRS and YFSETQ. Trimming cost V 0 bases and J 5 bases, with 7 bases left between them. Here the CDR3 reads CASSLAGEDTQYF. DNA of the CDR3: TGCGCCAGCAGCTTGGCCGGGGAAGATACGCAGTATTTT.

CDR3 amino acids: CASSPDRDSPLHF. The DNA of the CDR3 is TGTGCCAGCTCGCCAGACAGGGATTCACCCCTCCACTTT. The chain is built from TRBV18 and TRBJ1-6; 7 bases agree with TRBD1. Per germline, CDR1 KGHSH and CDR2 LQKENI. The ends lost 6 bases at V and 8 bases at J; junction bases unmatched: 4. This CDR3 is 13 amino acids long.

In its sample, this clone was seen once. The chain couples TRBV29-1 to TRBJ1-3; D not resolved. CDR1 and CDR2 (germline): SQVTM, ANQGSEA. The CDR3 consists of 15 residues. Trimming left V 4 bases short and J 0 bases short, with 13 bases between. Written as DNA, the CDR3 is TGCAGCGTTGCGTCCAGCCGGGGCTCTGGAAACACCATATATTTT. It specifies CSVASSRGSGNTIYF.

V usage is TRBV9 and J usage is TRBJ1-2, with a weak D call TRBD1 (6 bases). Germline-derived CDR1 and CDR2 are SGDLS and YYNGEE. This CDR3 contains 14 residues. V lost 0 bases, J lost 4 bases, and 10 bases lay in between. DNA of the CDR3: TGTGCCAGCAGCGTAGCGGCAGGGGCCTATGGCTACACCTTC. Protein product: CASSVAAGAYGYTF.

J is TRBJ2-2 and V is TRBV25-1; D perhaps matches TRBD2 (5 bases). Germline-derived CDR1 and CDR2 are MGHDK and SYGVNS. The CDR3 is 15 residues long. V lost 5 bases, J lost 6 bases, and 16 bases lay in between. The CDR3 here is CASSTLRGAAGELFF. CDR3 sequence (DNA): TGTGCCAGCAGTACCCTACGGGGTGCGGCCGGGGAGCTGTTTTTT. The full variable domain, with the rest looked up from reference TRBV25-1 and TRBJ2-2, is EADIYQTPRYLVIGTGKKITLECSQTMGHDKMYWYQQDPGMELHLIHYSYGVNSTEKGDLSSESTVSRIRTEHFPLTLESARPSHTSQYLCASSTLRGAAGELFFGEGSRLTVL.

This clone has only one observation. This chain connects TRBV28 to TRBJ1-2, with TRBD1 as a possible D gene (5 bases). The CDR3 sequence is 13 residues long. From germline, CDR1 is MDHEN and CDR2 SYDVKM. V was trimmed by 9 bases and J by 0 bases, leaving 11 bases between them. This chain's CDR3 is CASYRSPNYGYTF. DNA for the CDR3: TGTGCCAGTTACAGGTCCCCTAACTATGGCTACACCTTC.

The chain is built from TRBV5-4 and TRBJ1-1, with TRBD1 as a possible D gene (5 bases). V lost 4 bases, J lost 1 base, and 17 bases lay in between. CDR3 length: 16 residues. CDR1 and CDR2 (germline): SGHNT, YYREEE (reference sequence). CDR3 in amino acids: CASSPGTPITNTEAFF. CDR3 coding DNA: TGTGCCAGCAGCCCCGGGACTCCAATTACGAACACTGAAGCTTTCTTT.

The V gene is TRBV19, the J gene TRBJ2-2; TRBD1 matches 10 bases. The CDR3 sequence is 15 residues long. Germline-derived CDR1 and CDR2 are LNHDA and SQIVND (reference sequence). J gave up 1 base and V 8 bases, and 4 bases lay outside the gene matches. CDR3 bases: TGTGCCAGTCTCCGGACAGGGGGGAACACCGGGGAGCTGTTTTTT. Protein sequence: CASLRTGGNTGELFF.

The chain has TRBV28 and TRBJ1-1; D might be TRBD1 (6 bases). Germline CDR1 is MDHEN and CDR2 is SYDVKM. Deletions cut 3 bases from V and 7 bases from J, with 15 bases between. The CDR3 has 14 amino acids. The DNA for the CDR3 is TGTGCCAGCAGTTTTGACAGGCGACCCTATGAAGCTTTCTTT. Protein: CASSFDRRPYEAFF. The full variable domain, its missing parts supplied by reference TRBV28 and TRBJ1-1, is DVKVTQSSRYLVKRTGEKVFLECVQDMDHENMFWYRQDPGLGLRLIYFSYDVKMKEKGDIPEGYSVSREKKERFSLILESASTNQTSMYLCASSFDRRPYEAFFGQGTRLTVV.

This chain joins TRBV28 and TRBJ2-1, with TRBD1 matching 9 bases. Germline loops: CDR1 MDHEN, CDR2 SYDVKM. Trimming at V came to 3 bases and at J to 1 base, leaving 4 bases not matched to a gene. The length of the CDR3 is 16 residues. In DNA, the CDR3 is TGTGCCAGCAGTTTCTTGGACAGGGGTTCCTACAATGAGCAGTTCTTC. Its translation: CASSFLDRGSYNEQFF. The full variable domain, its missing parts supplied by reference TRBV28 and TRBJ2-1, is DVKVTQSSRYLVKRTGEKVFLECVQDMDHENMFWYRQDPGLGLRLIYFSYDVKMKEKGDIPEGYSVSREKKERFSLILESASTNQTSMYLCASSFLDRGSYNEQFFGPGTRLTVL.

The rearrangement joins TRBV24-1 to TRBJ1-2; the match to TRBD1 covers 8 bases. CDR1 is KGHDR and CDR2 is SFDVKD in the germline V gene. Trimming took 3 bases from V and 4 from J; bases not matched to a gene: 3. The CDR3 extends over 14 amino acids. This CDR3 reads CATSDGGQVYGYTF. CDR3 sequence (DNA): TGTGCCACCAGTGATGGGGGACAGGTCTATGGCTACACCTTC.

This clone was observed a single time. The chain combines TRBV4-1 with TRBJ2-2, with D maybe TRBD1 (5 bases). The CDR3 covers 15 residues. Germline V gives CDR1 MGHRA, CDR2 YSYEKL. Trimming took 0 bases from V and 4 from J, leaving 9 bases between them. CDR3 nucleotide sequence: TGCGCCAGCAGCCAAGATAGACAGACCACCGGGGAGCTGTTTTTT. It translates to CASSQDRQTTGELFF.

The V gene is TRBV5-1, the J gene TRBJ1-1; 7 bases fit TRBD1. Germline CDR1 reads SGHRS; CDR2 reads YFSETQ. The CDR3 is 12 amino acids. V dropped 2 bases and J dropped 7; count of bases not matched to a gene: 2. CDR3 coding DNA: TGCGCCAGCAGCTTTCAGGGGGGTGAAGCTTTCTTT. Translated: CASSFQGGEAFF.

The rearrangement uses TRBV6-1 and TRBJ2-2; D may be TRBD2 (5 bases). The CDR3 loop spans 15 amino acids. Germline V gene data show CDR1 as MNHNS and CDR2 as SASEGT. Between the trimmed V and J ends, which lost 0 bases and 6 bases, there was a span of 11 bases. The CDR3 here is CASSEAGWGAGELFF. CDR3 nucleotides: TGTGCCAGCAGTGAAGCGGGTTGGGGAGCCGGGGAGCTGTTTTTT.

The rearrangement joins TRBV3-1 (or the pseudogene TRBV3-2) to TRBJ2-1, with D maybe TRBD2 (5 bases). V was pared by 5 bases and J by 5 bases, with 22 bases between. CDR3 length: 17 amino acids. Germline V CDR1 and CDR2: LGHDT, YNNKEL (reference sequence). CDR3 DNA: TGTGCCAGCAGCAGGCGGAGAGGTGCGGGCCCCCACAATGAGCAGTTCTTC. This gives the protein CASSRRRGAGPHNEQFF.

The V and J genes are TRBV5-1 and TRBJ1-3; D gene unclear. V lost 0 bases to trimming and J lost 1 base, with 5 bases between them. Germline CDR1 SGHRS, CDR2 YFSETQ. This CDR3 comprises 14 residues. CDR3 sequence (DNA): TGCGCCAGCAGCTTGGACGGGTCTGGAAACACCATATATTTT. Protein product: CASSLDGSGNTIYF.